This entry features one T cell receptor beta chain sequence. This clonotype was counted between two and nine times. Its antigen specificity is not known. Nothing much larger sits one base from this clone, and base qualities are not available. Library prep was done by multiplex PCR. TCRdb names Illumina HiSeq 4000 as the instrument used. To build TCR beta libraries, CDR3 regions were amplified by Arm-PCR using iRepertoire HTBI primers. Before sequencing, the PCR products went through gel purification. The source study handled its data this way. Gene usage analysis of CDR3 amino acid clonotypes relied on the 60 or so TRBV and more than twelve TRBJ segments identified across samples. COPE and FqMerger were used to merge the filtered high-quality paired reads into contigs. Contigs were aligned with BLAST to IMGT TRBV, TRBD and TRBJ reference genes, and CDR3 was defined per IMGT. Highly expanded clones were defined as clonotypes with a frequency above 0.1%. Shannon entropy served as the measure of repertoire diversity, while the Gini coefficient captured V-J evenness. A clonotype found in more than one individual was treated as public. TCRdb took the public reads, trimmed them with fastp at Q25, ran MiXCR for clone calling and kept in-frame beta chains. Rows merge per CDR3 protein into single entries with the most common DNA and genes. The V and J calls and clone size come from TCRdb's table, not from the authors' own analysis. Counted in this sample were 520,000 or so distinct CDR3 sequences; 12% of them appeared once. Of the sample, roughly 8.9% falls within the top ten clones.

The germline V gene yields KGHDR for CDR1 and SFDVKD for CDR2. The CDR3 spans 15 residues, from the cysteine through the phenylalanine. Just the 45-base CDR3 DNA is kept, in frame starting at base 1. Trimming takes 4 bases from V and 1 base from J, and the germline ends sit 9 bases apart. This sample stems from a study of regulatory T cells in long-lasting Graves disease (dated by TCRdb to about 2021). For context, the study as a whole: Patients with newly diagnosed Graves' disease had been on antithyroid drugs for under 3 months. The study took place in China and was registered as a clinical trial. This study used TCR sequencing and RNA sequencing of peripheral blood to compare persistent Graves' disease patients against newly diagnosed Graves' disease patients. A total of some 35 samples underwent TCR sequencing, from roughly 13 patients with persistent Graves' disease and some 20 patients with newly diagnosed Graves' disease.

The time point label, as the study defines it: newly diagnosed GD, antithyroid drugs for less than 3 months. For both TCR sequencing and RNA sequencing, RNA was extracted from PBMCs in TRIzol. The diagnosis of Graves' disease was made according to American Thyroid Association guidelines. Patients were recruited from an endocrinology department in Xi'an, China. From each patient, approximately 9.9 milliliters of peripheral blood was collected into an EDTA anticoagulant tube. Ficoll Paque Plus density gradient separation was used to isolate PBMCs, and no further T cell sorting was done. An Agilent 2100 Bioanalyzer and agarose gel were used to check RNA quality, and a NanoDrop 2000 was used to measure RNA concentration. The full study reports these points: The authors noted that the small sample size was a limitation that may lower accuracy. Compared with newly diagnosed patients, persistent Graves' disease patients had lower TCR Shannon entropy and fewer highly expanded clones, which suggests clonal expansion. Sequencing and analysis were restricted to the TCR beta chain. Preferential use of TRBV28, TRBJ1-2 and TRBJ2-5 was observed in persistent disease, whereas TRBV20-1 and TRBJ2-1 were favored in newly diagnosed disease. Peripheral blood alone was examined, since thyroid tissue, which constituted the primary lesion, could not be accessed. Patients with persistent disease shared more public clonotypes (around 2,500) than newly diagnosed patients did (approximately 1,000).

In addition, the sample was reused for a study of T cells in Graves' hyperthyroidism and ophthalmopathy. From that second study: Stable Graves' hyperthyroidism was defined as no progression to ophthalmopathy during 18 months of follow-up. Hyperthyroidism patients were aged 18 to 65 years and newly diagnosed, with disease duration of less than 2 months. Any patient with an uncontrolled infection, another autoimmune disease, pregnancy or lactation was excluded. Diagnoses were based on clinical symptoms, serum thyroxine and TRAb, thyroid ultrasound and orbital computed tomography. The first round of RT-PCR for the TCR CDR3 was performed with the HTBI primer set and the Qiagen OneStep RT-PCR kit. Blood samples also contained most of the expanded thyroid clonotypes (frequency above 0.001), which suggests that blood repertoires may reflect thyroid immune responses. In cross-validation, a model built on a 13 V-J signature told ophthalmopathy apart from stable hyperthyroidism with less than 90% sensitivity and about 81% specificity, and in testing the same model reached 80%/75%. During validation, the model predicted progression to ophthalmopathy a median of around 7 months ahead of onset, with approximately 70% sensitivity and 72.22% specificity. To identify TCR V-J signatures that set the groups apart, the researchers used a discovery cohort of 100 patients, made up of 40 to 45 with Graves' ophthalmopathy and some 55 with stable Graves' hyperthyroidism. Prospective prediction of ophthalmopathy was tested in an independent validation cohort of fewer than 20 hyperthyroidism patients and around 16 patients who later progressed to ophthalmopathy. The roughly 94 discovery patients were randomly split 7:3 into training and test sets. The study also compared thyroid tissue and blood T-cell repertoires from about six Graves' hyperthyroidism patients. After blood sampling, hyperthyroidism patients were treated with methimazole at a starting dose of 30 mg daily, and ophthalmopathy patients were treated with high-dose intravenous methylprednisolone. A second multiplex PCR round built the libraries, followed by size selection and purification. Paired-end sequencing of the libraries was performed with 100 bp reads on an Illumina HiSeq2000. SOAPnuke was used to process the raw data, throwing out any read that contained adapters or uncalled bases, had a mean Phred below 15, or lacked an exact constant-primer or identifier match. High-quality paired reads were merged using COPE v1.2.5, and each unique nucleotide sequence was defined as a clonotype. Clonotypes were aligned to IMGT TRBV, TRBD and TRBJ reference segments using MiTCR v1.1. The analysis was restricted to V-J combinations with a frequency above 0.0001, which together covered roughly 99% of the repertoires. A TCS score was defined as the ratio between F50 (clonal expansion) and ExV (chaos), using BLOSUM62-based TCRdist between CDR3 peptides within each V-J. Welch's t-statistics and random forest reduced fewer than 550 V-J features to some 14, which were used in a naive Bayes classifier (R e1071). Sample size was not statistically predetermined, and investigators were not blinded to group allocation. The paper reports TCR Vbeta CDR3 sequencing of approximately 140 peripheral blood samples: around 45 ophthalmopathy, fewer than 80 hyperthyroidism and approximately 17 progressor patients.

This clonotype originated in a woman aged 25 to 39 with Graves disease. Donor details come from another sample of the same person, matched by shared clones. The chain links TRBV24-1 with TRBJ2-2; TRBD1 might be the D gene, on 5 matching bases. Here the sequenced sample was peripheral blood mononuclear cells (PBMCs), taken at new diagnosis, from a patient treated with antithyroid drugs. CDR3 sequence: CATSDVQENTGELFF. Here is the DNA: TGTGCCACCAGTGACGTACAGGAGAACACCGGGGAGCTGTTTTTT.